The clone carrying this TCR beta chain was seen once. The antigen is unknown. Germline assignment: CDR1 LNHDA and CDR2 SQIVND (reference sequence). V was shortened by 4 bases and J by 4 bases, with 5 bases between the two germline ends. The CDR3 runs 11 residues. This record belongs to a study of cytomegalovirus exposure and HLA in healthy donors. Study findings and constraints: For most TCR beta V segments, an earlier analysis put the productive rate at about 87% or about 30% of the time. The study listed under 200 cytomegalovirus-associated TCR beta chains.

The PCR employed 60 Vbeta primers together with 13 Jbeta primers. Per the study methods: Per a later analysis, the number of unique TCR beta chains was some 80 million, of which 9 million to 14 million were shared. Generated by immunoSEQ multiplex PCR, the TCRdb table keeps only in-frame clones and is missing some. V, J and clone size derive from that table, while D and trimming were established from the DNA sequence. The sample contains roughly 70,000 clones, 82% of which appear only once. Healthy bone marrow donors supplied every sample. The chain uses TRBV19 and TRBJ2-7, with a possible D match to TRBD1 (5 bases). The sequenced sample was PBMCs. The source of this sequence is a man younger than 30 in good health and CMV-seronegative. DNA of the CDR3: TGTGCCAGTAGTACAGGGTACGAGCAGTACTTC. Translated: CASSTGYEQYF.